These T cell receptor beta chains were read from a single sample in a study of blood T cell repertoires in COVID-19. The protocol was immunoSEQ multiplex PCR, while the TCRdb copy is restricted to in-frame clones and leaves out a portion. Of 120,000 to 150,000 clones in the sample, 75% to 90% were seen once. Material: peripheral blood. These receptors originate from a woman aged 80 or over with acute or convalescent COVID-19. CDR3s include the opening cysteine and the closing phenylalanine or tryptophan. D genes are given only for firm matches. Rows give clone size only sometimes, using once, few, many, or a class for an expanded clone.

-	-	TRBJ1-2	TRBV19	CASTTPGRNGNGYTF	TGTGCCAGTACAACCCCAGGGCGAAATGGGAATGGCTACACCTTC
TRBD1	-	TRBJ1-2	TRBV5-1	CATRPGQGNYGYTF	TGCGCCACGAGACCGGGACAGGGCAACTATGGCTACACCTTC
-	-	TRBJ2-3	TRBV19	CASSSRRRTSTDTQYF	TGTGCCAGTAGTTCCCGACGGAGAACTAGCACAGATACGCAGTATTTT
-	-	TRBJ1-2	TRBV7-8	CASSPEEINYGYTF	TGTGCCAGCAGCCCGGAGGAGATCAACTATGGCTACACCTTC
-	-	TRBJ1-5	TRBV12-5	CASAADSNQPQHF	TGTGCTAGTGCCGCGGATAGCAATCAGCCCCAGCATTTT
-	-	TRBJ1-1	TRBV7-3	CASSSFPSTEAFF	TGTGCCAGCAGCTCTTTCCCGAGCACTGAAGCTTTCTTT
-	-	TRBJ1-2	TRBV30	CAWNRQTGYTF	TGTGCCTGGAACCGACAGACAGGCTACACCTTC
-	-	TRBJ2-2	TRBV29-1	CSVNADRNTGELFF	TGCAGCGTAAACGCCGACAGGAACACCGGGGAGCTGTTTTTT
TRBD1	-	TRBJ1-2	TRBV9	CASSSPTGTAYGYTF	TGTGCCAGCAGCTCACCAACCGGGACAGCTTATGGCTACACCTTC
TRBD1	-	TRBJ1-2	TRBV2	CASRPGQTNYGYTF	TGTGCCAGCCGACCGGGACAGACTAACTATGGCTACACCTTC
TRBD1	-	TRBJ1-4	TRBV6-1	CASSEGQGFDDEKLFF	TGTGCCAGCAGTGAAGGACAGGGGTTCGATGATGAAAAACTGTTTTTT
-	-	TRBJ1-6	TRBV27	CASSSWGGDNSPLHF	TGTGCCAGCAGTTCTTGGGGAGGGGATAATTCACCCCTCCACTTT
-	once	TRBJ1-6	TRBV6-5	CASTDGGAWNSPLHF	TGTGCCAGCACCGACGGGGGGGCTTGGAATTCACCCCTCCACTTT
TRBD2	-	TRBJ2-7	TRBV4-2	CASSQTGGAGSYEQYF	TGTGCCAGCAGCCAAACCGGGGGGGCCGGATCCTACGAGCAGTACTTC
TRBD2	-	TRBJ2-1	TRBV3-1/TRBV3-2	CASSQPDVLAGHKEQFF	TGTGCCAGCAGCCAACCCGATGTTCTAGCGGGGCATAAAGAGCAGTTCTTC
-	-	TRBJ1-3	TRBV7-7	CASSLGRVVLRYGNTIYF	TGTGCTAGCAGCTTAGGCAGGGTTGTTCTGCGGTATGGAAACACCATATATTTT
TRBD1	-	TRBJ1-5	TRBV5-4	CASSLWEDREQPQHF	TGTGCCAGCAGCTTGTGGGAGGACAGGGAGCAGCCCCAGCATTTT
TRBD2	-	TRBJ2-2	TRBV7-6	CASSASGTSATGELFF	TGTGCCAGCAGCGCCTCCGGGACTAGTGCAACCGGGGAGCTGTTTTTT
-	-	TRBJ2-7	TRBV30	CAWSGTGFRYEQYF	TGTGCCTGGAGTGGAACAGGGTTCCGCTACGAGCAGTACTTC
TRBD1	-	TRBJ1-1	TRBV27	CASSIHYGTGNTEAFF	TGTGCCAGCAGTATTCATTATGGGACAGGGAACACTGAAGCTTTCTTT
TRBD2	-	TRBJ2-5	TRBV5-8	CASSFTSGAAQETQYF	TGTGCCAGCAGCTTCACTAGCGGGGCAGCACAAGAGACCCAGTACTTC
-	-	TRBJ1-1	TRBV18	CASSPNWAGGTEAFF	TGTGCCAGCTCACCGAATTGGGCAGGTGGCACTGAAGCTTTCTTT
-	-	TRBJ1-3	TRBV9	CASSVAGSGNTIYF	TGTGCCAGCAGCGTAGCAGGGTCCGGAAACACCATATATTTT
TRBD1	few	TRBJ1-2	TRBV18	CASSPGNGQGRGGYGYTF	TGTGCCAGCTCACCAGGAAATGGACAGGGGCGAGGCGGCTATGGCTACACCTTC
-	few	TRBJ2-2	TRBV19	CASREGGFKRGTGELFF	TGTGCCAGTAGAGAGGGGGGGTTCAAAAGAGGCACCGGGGAGCTGTTTTTT
TRBD1	-	TRBJ1-1	TRBV25-1	CASRQTGSMNTEAFF	TGTGCCAGCAGGCAGACAGGGTCGATGAACACTGAAGCTTTCTTT
-	-	TRBJ2-7	TRBV5-1	CASSFKGVTYEQYF	TGCGCCAGCAGCTTTAAGGGAGTAACCTACGAGCAGTACTTC
-	-	TRBJ1-2	TRBV2	CASSEITDYGYTF	TGTGCCAGCAGTGAGATTACAGACTATGGCTACACCTTC
-	-	TRBJ1-4	TRBV5-1	CASSLLGGTNEKLFF	TGCGCCAGCAGCCTGCTGGGGGGTACTAATGAAAAACTGTTTTTT
TRBD1	-	TRBJ1-4	TRBV18	CASSSGQGYEKLFF	TGTGCCAGCTCATCGGGACAGGGGTATGAAAAACTGTTTTTT
-	-	TRBJ2-5	TRBV4-1	CASSQGQGRGQETQYF	TGCGCCAGCAGCCAAGGTCAGGGCAGGGGCCAAGAGACCCAGTACTTC
-	once	TRBJ2-7	TRBV18	CASSPGGRGSYEQYF	TGTGCCAGCTCACCGGGGGGGCGGGGATCCTACGAGCAGTACTTC
-	few	TRBJ1-5	TRBV7-2	CASSLLGARDQPQHF	TGTGCCAGCAGCTTATTGGGGGCTCGGGATCAGCCCCAGCATTTT
TRBD1	-	TRBJ2-7	TRBV6-2/TRBV6-3	CASSYADRGRNEQYF	TGTGCCAGCAGTTACGCGGACAGGGGTCGGAACGAGCAGTACTTC
TRBD2	-	TRBJ2-1	TRBV7-3	CASSLARTSGGGEQFF	TGTGCCAGCAGCTTAGCCCGGACTAGCGGGGGGGGTGAGCAGTTCTTC
TRBD1	-	TRBJ1-6	TRBV4-3	CASSQGDPGQGWNSPLHF	TGCGCCAGCAGCCAAGGGGACCCGGGACAGGGGTGGAATTCACCCCTCCACTTT
-	-	TRBJ1-2	TRBV19	CASSMRGEALGYTF	TGTGCCAGTAGTATGCGGGGAGAGGCCCTCGGCTACACCTTC
-	once	TRBJ1-6	TRBV2	CASSEQGSYNSPLHF	TGTGCCAGCAGTGAGCAGGGCTCCTATAATTCACCCCTCCACTTT
-	-	TRBJ1-1	TRBV12-3/TRBV12-4	CASSSGDTEAFF	TGTGCCAGCAGTTCAGGGGACACTGAAGCTTTCTTT
-	-	TRBJ2-5	TRBV7-9	CASSLEGGAQETQYF	TGTGCCAGCAGCTTAGAGGGGGGGGCCCAAGAGACCCAGTACTTC
TRBD1	-	TRBJ1-5	TRBV4-3	CASSPTGGRNQPQHF	TGCGCCAGCAGTCCGACAGGGGGTCGTAATCAGCCCCAGCATTTT
TRBD1	-	TRBJ1-4	TRBV28	CASSLSLSRGHEKLFF	TGTGCCAGCAGTTTATCCCTGAGCAGGGGGCATGAAAAACTGTTTTTT
-	-	TRBJ1-2	TRBV7-2	CASSLAWGQGGYTF	TGTGCCAGCAGCTTAGCGTGGGGCCAGGGGGGCTACACCTTC
TRBD1	once	TRBJ2-5	TRBV6-6	CASRGKTGKETQYF	TGTGCCAGCAGGGGCAAGACAGGGAAAGAGACCCAGTACTTC
-	-	TRBJ1-3	TRBV15	CATSRSFGSGNTIYF	TGTGCCACCAGCAGAAGTTTCGGCTCTGGAAACACCATATATTTT
TRBD2	-	TRBJ2-1	TRBV5-5	CASSVGVGLAGFYNEQFF	TGTGCCAGCAGTGTTGGGGTCGGACTAGCGGGATTCTACAATGAGCAGTTCTTC
TRBD2	-	TRBJ2-3	TRBV2	CASRAAGGPGDTQYF	TGTGCCAGCAGGGCAGCGGGGGGGCCGGGAGATACGCAGTATTTT
TRBD1	once	TRBJ2-5	TRBV28	CASSLSGQGAGETQYF	TGTGCCAGCAGTTTATCAGGACAGGGGGCGGGGGAGACCCAGTACTTC
-	-	TRBJ2-5	TRBV28	CASTSSPETQYF	TGTGCCAGCACTAGTTCGCCGGAGACCCAGTACTTC